The 20 T cell receptor beta chains reported below all come from one sample, sequenced in a study of T cell responses to AZD1222 COVID-19 vaccine. The assay was immunoSEQ multiplex PCR, and TCRdb's table has in-frame clones only and misses some. Of about 190,000 clones in the sample, around 92% were seen once. The sequencing here drew on peripheral blood, taken on day 0 of AZD1222 vaccination. Every receptor here comes from an adult in good health.

The chain employs TRBV7-2 and TRBJ1-5; 7 bases map to TRBD1. With V trimmed by 6 bases and J by 5 bases, 7 bases remained unmatched. Germline assignment: CDR1 SGHTA and CDR2 FQGNSA. This CDR3 has 14 amino acids. CDR3 nucleotides: TGTGCCAGCAGGCCCGGGACAGACGATCAGCCCCAGCATTTT. This translates into CASRPGTDDQPQHF.

V and J are TRBV5-4 and TRBJ2-3, with TRBD1 identical over 9 bases. Germline V gene lookup returns CDR1 SGHNT and CDR2 YYREEE (reference sequence). The CDR3 is 15 residues long. Trimming cost V 4 bases and J 6 bases; bases outside gene matches: 9. CDR3 amino acids: CASSLPQGAMDTQYF. DNA of the CDR3: TGTGCCAGCAGCCTCCCACAGGGGGCAATGGATACGCAGTATTTT.

The rearrangement uses TRBV11-3 and TRBJ2-1, with 8 bases identical to TRBD1. V lost 1 base to trimming and J lost 9 bases; unmatched junction nucleotides: 8. Looked up from germline, CDR1 is SGHNT and CDR2 is YENEEA. The CDR3 contains 15 residues. The chain's CDR3 is CASSLGAGGWGEQFF. In DNA, the CDR3 is TGTGCCAGCAGCTTAGGCGCAGGGGGCTGGGGTGAGCAGTTCTTC. Using reference TRBV11-3 and TRBJ2-1 for the parts outside the CDR3, the full variable domain is EAGVVQSPRYKIIEKKQPVAFWCNPISGHNTLYWYLQNLGQGPELLIRYENEEAVDDSQLPKDRFSAERLKGVDSTLKIQPAELGDSAVYLCASSLGAGGWGEQFFGPGTRLTVL.

This clone was observed a single time. This sequence joins TRBV19 and TRBJ1-4; D is perhaps TRBD1 (6 bases). The germline gives CDR1 LNHDA, CDR2 SQIVND (reference sequence). CDR3 length equals 18 residues. Trimming removed 9 bases from V and 0 bases from J, with 23 bases in between. DNA for the CDR3: TGTGCCAGCTGGCTTCTGGCTCCGGGGGGCTCAACTAATGAAAAACTGTTTTTT. Translated: CASWLLAPGGSTNEKLFF.

To note about this clone: Other DNA sequences in the sample encode the same CDR3. The rearrangement links TRBV28 to TRBJ2-6; D unclear. V was trimmed by 3 bases and J by 0 bases, leaving 6 bases between them. The CDR3 contains 15 residues. Per germline, CDR1 MDHEN and CDR2 SYDVKM. The CDR3 nucleotides are TGTGCCAGCAGTTTTGGTGGCTCTGGGGCCAACGTCCTGACTTTC. Translation: CASSFGGSGANVLTF.

The chain couples TRBV6-1 to TRBJ1-4, with TRBD1 identical over 7 bases. The V gene end was trimmed by 6 bases and the J gene end by 0 bases; junction bases not matched to a gene: 7. Germline assignment: CDR1 MNHNS and CDR2 SASEGT. There are 16 residues in the CDR3. CDR3 loop: CASSERQGSTNEKLFF. CDR3 bases: TGTGCCAGCAGCGAAAGACAGGGCTCAACTAATGAAAAACTGTTTTTT.

The chain couples TRBV30 to TRBJ2-1; D unresolved. V lost 0 bases and J 10 bases, leaving 10 bases between the germline ends. The CDR3 has 12 residues. Germline loops: CDR1 GTSNPN, CDR2 SVGIG (reference sequence). CDR3 DNA sequence: TGTGCCTGGAGTGTCCAGCGTGAGGAGCAGTTCTTC. It translates to CAWSVQREEQFF.

The rearrangement uses TRBV29-1 and TRBJ1-1; D perhaps matches TRBD1 (5 bases). CDR3 length: 13 residues. CDR1 is SQVTM and CDR2 is ANQGSEA in the germline V gene. Trimming took 7 bases from V and 0 from J, leaving 12 bases between them. The CDR3 spells CSGFDSMNTEAFF. The DNA of the CDR3 is TGCAGCGGGTTCGACAGCATGAACACTGAAGCTTTCTTT.

The genes are TRBV9 and TRBJ2-1, with 12 bases that match TRBD2. The V segment lost 8 bases and the J segment 3 bases; nucleotides outside the gene matches: 9. Germline CDR1 is SGDLS and CDR2 is YYNGEE. CDR3 length: 16 amino acids. The DNA for the CDR3 is TGTGCCAGTACCCCTCTAGCGGGGGGGTTCTACAATGAGCAGTTCTTC. Its protein is CASTPLAGGFYNEQFF.

The rearrangement links TRBV6-5 to TRBJ1-4; 7 bases match TRBD1. The trim removed 8 bases at V and 7 bases at J, leaving 1 base unmatched. The CDR3 extends over 11 amino acids. Germline CDR1 and CDR2: MNHEY and SVGAGI. The CDR3 protein is CASGTVEKLFF. As DNA, the CDR3 is TGTGCCAGCGGGACAGTTGAAAAACTGTTTTTT.

The chain employs TRBV19 and TRBJ1-6; D is unclear. The V end lost 3 bases, the J end lost 0 bases, and 9 bases lay between the germline ends. The CDR3 is 16 residues long. The germline CDR1 and CDR2 sequences are LNHDA and SQIVND (reference sequence). CDR3 loop: CASSIATSSYNSPLHF. The CDR3 bases are TGTGCCAGTAGTATCGCGACGAGCTCCTATAATTCACCCCTCCACTTT.

The chain has TRBV4-1 and TRBJ1-5; TRBD1 agrees at 9 bases. The trim removed 1 base at V and 5 bases at J, leaving 6 bases unmatched. CDR1 and CDR2 from the germline V gene are MGHRA and YSYEKL. This CDR3 contains 16 residues. The CDR3 sequence is CASSQGTGVGYQPQHF. The CDR3 DNA follows: TGCGCCAGCAGCCAAGGGACAGGGGTAGGGTATCAGCCCCAGCATTTT.

This chain uses TRBV12-3 or TRBV12-4 with TRBJ2-7; D uncertain. Trimming stripped 3 bases from V and 3 bases from J, with 9 bases between. CDR3 length: 13 amino acids. CDR3 sequence (DNA): TGTGCCAGCAGTTTCCCATCCAGCTACGAGCAGTACTTC. Amino acids: CASSFPSSYEQYF.

In its sample, this clone was seen once. The rearrangement uses TRBV7-2 and TRBJ2-7; D is unclear. Germline V lookup: CDR1 SGHTA, CDR2 FQGNSA. Trimming cost V 5 bases and J 2 bases, with 10 bases left between them. CDR3 size: 13 residues. The CDR3 is CASSLKGAYEQYF. CDR3 in DNA: TGTGCCAGCAGCCTTAAGGGCGCCTACGAGCAGTACTTC.

The table lists this clone with a count of one. V and J are TRBV6-2 or TRBV6-3 and TRBJ2-1, with D possibly matching TRBD2 (6 bases). The CDR3 is 13 amino acids. Trimming removed 4 bases from V and 6 bases from J, with 10 bases in between. Germline loops: CDR1 MNHEY, CDR2 SVGEGT. CDR3 loop: CASSSGTSNEQFF. The CDR3, as DNA: TGTGCCAGCAGTTCCGGGACTTCCAATGAGCAGTTCTTC.

This rearrangement joins TRBV7-9 to TRBJ1-4, with D maybe TRBD1 (5 bases). The CDR3 contains 13 residues. Germline lookup yields CDR1 SEHNR and CDR2 FQNEAQ (reference sequence). Trimming took off 2 bases at V and 12 bases at J, with 13 bases between the two ends. The CDR3 is CASSLRQNGELFF. The CDR3 DNA reads TGTGCCAGCAGCTTAAGACAGAACGGGGAACTGTTTTTT.

V usage is TRBV5-1 and J usage is TRBJ2-7; 9 bases fit TRBD1. The CDR3 loop spans 14 amino acids. Germline V CDR1 and CDR2: SGHRS, YFSETQ. The ends lost 4 bases at V and 4 bases at J; junction bases unmatched: 6. Here the CDR3 DNA reads TGCGCCAGCAGCCCGACAGGGGGGAGGTACGAGCAGTACTTC. Amino acid sequence: CASSPTGGRYEQYF.

V and J are TRBV30 and TRBJ1-5; tentative D call: TRBD1 (5 bases). V lost 0 bases to trimming and J lost 3 bases, with 9 bases between them. Germline CDR1 is GTSNPN and CDR2 is SVGIG (reference sequence). The CDR3 spans 14 residues. The CDR3 region is CAWSVDSNNQPQHF. CDR3 in DNA: TGTGCCTGGAGTGTCGACAGCAACAATCAGCCCCAGCATTTT. Drawing the rest from reference TRBV30 and TRBJ1-5, the complete variable domain is SQTIHQWPATLVQPVGSPLSLECTVEGTSNPNLYWYRQAAGRGLQLLFYSVGIGQISSEVPQNLSASRPQDRQFILSSKKLLLSDSGFYLCAWSVDSNNQPQHFGDGTRLSIL.

The chain carries TRBV2 and TRBJ2-5; D possibly uses TRBD1 or TRBD2 (5 bases each). From germline, CDR1 is SNHLY and CDR2 FYNNEI. Trimming left V 5 bases short and J 7 bases short, with 23 bases between. The CDR3 length is 16 residues. The CDR3 loop reads CASSPLLPGTGGTQYF. CDR3 bases: TGTGCCAGCAGTCCGCTTCTCCCCGGGACCGGAGGGACCCAGTACTTC.

V usage is TRBV5-1 and J usage is TRBJ1-1; TRBD1 agrees at 9 bases. The CDR3 is made up of 15 amino acids. Germline-derived CDR1 and CDR2 are SGHRS and YFSETQ. V was clipped by 0 bases and J by 6 bases; unmatched bases: 6. The CDR3 DNA reads as TGCGCCAGCAGCTTGGCCGGGACAGGGACCGCTGAAGCTTTCTTT. Its translation: CASSLAGTGTAEAFF.